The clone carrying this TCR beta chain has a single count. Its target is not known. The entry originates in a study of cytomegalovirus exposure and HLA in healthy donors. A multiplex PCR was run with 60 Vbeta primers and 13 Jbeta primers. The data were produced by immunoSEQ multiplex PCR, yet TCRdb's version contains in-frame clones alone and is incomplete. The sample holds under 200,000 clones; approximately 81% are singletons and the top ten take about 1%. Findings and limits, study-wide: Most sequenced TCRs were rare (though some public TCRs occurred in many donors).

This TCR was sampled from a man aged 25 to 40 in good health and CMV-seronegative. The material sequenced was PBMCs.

CDR3 amino acids: CASSAGSPSYEQYF. In nucleotides, the CDR3 is TGTGCCAGCAGCGCCGGGAGTCCCTCCTACGAGCAGTACTTC. The chain employs TRBV5-4 and TRBJ2-7, with D perhaps matching TRBD2 (6 bases). Deletions cut 4 bases from V and 0 bases from J, with 11 bases between. The CDR3 contains 14 residues. CDR1 SGHNT and CDR2 YYREEE come from the germline V gene (reference sequence).